Shown below are 14 T cell receptor beta chains from a single sample sequenced in a study of T cell changes during pregnancy in multiple sclerosis. Clones were read by immunoSEQ multiplex PCR, and TCRdb kept only the in-frame ones, dropping some. The sample records tens of thousands of clones, around 95% being singletons. The sample was peripheral blood, taken in the third trimester of pregnancy. These receptors were collected from a female donor in good health, enrolled as a control in a pregnancy study.

The rearrangement uses TRBV5-1 and TRBJ1-4; D perhaps matches TRBD1 (5 bases). V gave up 1 base and J gave up 0 bases, with 10 bases separating them. The CDR3 spans 16 residues. Germline loops: CDR1 SGHRS, CDR2 YFSETQ. The CDR3: CASSLSQGATNEKLFF. The CDR3 DNA is TGCGCCAGCAGCTTGTCCCAGGGCGCAACTAATGAAAAACTGTTTTTT. The full variable domain, its missing parts supplied by reference TRBV5-1 and TRBJ1-4, is KAGVTQTPRYLIKTRGQQVTLSCSPISGHRSVSWYQQTPGQGLQFLFEYFSETQRNKGNFPGRFSGRQFSNSRSEMNVSTLELGDSALYLCASSLSQGATNEKLFFGSGTQLSVL.

The chain recombines TRBV4-1 with TRBJ2-3; possibly TRBD2 for D (5 bases). The ends were cut back, 0 bases at V and 2 bases at J, with 9 bases in the middle. The germline V gene has CDR1 MGHRA and CDR2 YSYEKL. The CDR3 loop spans 15 amino acids. The CDR3 region is CASSQDPGNTDTQYF. CDR3 bases: TGCGCCAGCAGCCAAGATCCGGGGAACACAGATACGCAGTATTTT.

The V call is TRBV5-5, the J call TRBJ2-7, with D hard to call. The CDR3 spans 14 residues. V was pared by 1 base and J by 0 bases, with 8 bases between. CDR1 and CDR2 (germline): SGHKS, YYEKEE (reference sequence). This chain's CDR3 is CASSLTVVSYEQYF. As DNA, the CDR3 is TGTGCCAGCAGCTTGACGGTCGTCTCCTACGAGCAGTACTTC.

The rearrangement joins TRBV13 to TRBJ1-6; D remains unclear. The CDR3 is 15 amino acids. The V end was cut by 1 base, the J end by 5 bases, with 9 bases between. Germline loops: CDR1 PRHDT, CDR2 FYEKMQ (reference sequence). The CDR3 loop is CASSLEAVHNSPLHF. CDR3 DNA sequence: TGTGCCAGCAGCTTAGAAGCGGTACATAATTCACCCCTCCACTTT.

V gene TRBV11-2 combines with J gene TRBJ2-1, with D maybe TRBD2 (5 bases). Trimming stripped 3 bases from V and 2 bases from J, with 14 bases between. The CDR3 is made up of 16 amino acids. Germline V gives CDR1 SGHAT, CDR2 FQNNGV. For the CDR3, the DNA is TGTGCCAGCAGCTTGGGTGGTATCGGGACCTACAATGAGCAGTTCTTC. Its protein is CASSLGGIGTYNEQFF.

This rearrangement joins TRBV6-4 to TRBJ2-3; D perhaps matches TRBD2 (5 bases). Germline V lookup: CDR1 MRHNA, CDR2 SNTAGT. Trimming removed 4 bases from V and 1 base from J, with 6 bases in between. CDR3 length equals 13 residues. DNA for the CDR3: TGTGCCAGCAGTGTTAGCGGCACAGATACGCAGTATTTT. Protein product: CASSVSGTDTQYF.

This chain connects TRBV30 to TRBJ2-7; D remains unclear. V was cut by 2 bases and J by 6 bases, with 14 bases left in between. The CDR3 has 13 amino acids. Looked up from germline, CDR1 is GTSNPN and CDR2 is SVGIG (reference sequence). DNA for the CDR3: TGTGCCTGGAGTAGCGAGGCTCTGGCCGAGCAGTACTTC. Translation gives CAWSSEALAEQYF. Based on the CDR3 plus reference TRBV30 and TRBJ2-7, the full variable domain is SQTIHQWPATLVQPVGSPLSLECTVEGTSNPNLYWYRQAAGRGLQLLFYSVGIGQISSEVPQNLSASRPQDRQFILSSKKLLLSDSGFYLCAWSSEALAEQYFGPGTRLTVT.

The chain uses TRBV19 and TRBJ1-5; 12 bases agree with TRBD1. CDR3 length: 15 amino acids. V lost 6 bases and J lost 5; bases outside the gene matches: 5. The germline V gene encodes CDR1 LNHDA and CDR2 SQIVND (reference sequence). CDR3 protein: CASRFGTGGYQPQHF. In DNA form, the CDR3 reads TGTGCCAGTAGATTTGGGACAGGGGGCTATCAGCCCCAGCATTTT.

The table lists this clone with a count of one. The genes are TRBV6-5 and TRBJ2-6, with D uncertain. Germline CDR1 MNHEY, CDR2 SVGAGI. The CDR3 spans 16 residues. V lost 0 bases and J lost 1, with 7 bases in between. The CDR3 DNA sequence: TGTGCCAGCAGTTACTCCCCCAGTTCTGGGGCCAACGTCCTGACTTTC. As protein: CASSYSPSSGANVLTF.

The gene calls are TRBV2 and TRBJ1-1; D unclear. V lost 8 bases and J 10 bases, leaving 17 bases between the germline ends. Germline values: CDR1 SNHLY, CDR2 FYNNEI. The CDR3 loop spans 12 amino acids. CDR3 in DNA: TGTGCCAGCTGCGTCGAGGGCAGGAGAGCTTTCTTT. Translation: CASCVEGRRAFF.

The chain is built from TRBV28 and TRBJ1-2; D remains unclear. This CDR3 has 14 residues. The V end lost 6 bases, the J end lost 8 bases, and 19 bases lay between the germline ends. Germline V gene sequence: CDR1 MDHEN, CDR2 SYDVKM. The DNA of the CDR3 is TGTGCCAGCAGGACTCCTCCCCCCACAAGGGGCTACACCTTC. It encodes CASRTPPPTRGYTF.

The chain employs TRBV4-1 and TRBJ2-7; 9 nucleotides match TRBD2. There are 15 residues in the CDR3. V lost 5 bases to trimming and J lost 1 base; unmatched junction nucleotides: 6. The germline gives CDR1 MGHRA, CDR2 YSYEKL. In DNA form, the CDR3 reads TGCGCCAGCAGCAGTATAGCGGGAGATTCCTACGAGCAGTACTTC. Its protein product is CASSSIAGDSYEQYF.

This sequence joins TRBV4-1 and TRBJ1-2, with 11 bases fitting TRBD1. Looked up from germline, CDR1 is MGHRA and CDR2 is YSYEKL. The V segment lost 4 bases and the J segment 5 bases; nucleotides outside the gene matches: 12. CDR3 size: 17 residues. The CDR3 bases are TGCGCCAGCAGCCCTCAAAGGGGAGGACAGGGGGCTTATGGCTACACCTTC. It translates to CASSPQRGGQGAYGYTF.

This rearrangement joins TRBV7-8 to TRBJ2-1, with 8 positions matching TRBD2. The CDR3 is made up of 16 amino acids. Germline assignment: CDR1 SGHVS and CDR2 FQNEAQ. The V segment lost 1 base and the J segment 0 bases; nucleotides outside the gene matches: 2. The CDR3 region is CASSLGLAPSYNEQFF. CDR3 coding DNA: TGTGCCAGCAGCTTAGGACTAGCGCCCTCCTACAATGAGCAGTTCTTC.